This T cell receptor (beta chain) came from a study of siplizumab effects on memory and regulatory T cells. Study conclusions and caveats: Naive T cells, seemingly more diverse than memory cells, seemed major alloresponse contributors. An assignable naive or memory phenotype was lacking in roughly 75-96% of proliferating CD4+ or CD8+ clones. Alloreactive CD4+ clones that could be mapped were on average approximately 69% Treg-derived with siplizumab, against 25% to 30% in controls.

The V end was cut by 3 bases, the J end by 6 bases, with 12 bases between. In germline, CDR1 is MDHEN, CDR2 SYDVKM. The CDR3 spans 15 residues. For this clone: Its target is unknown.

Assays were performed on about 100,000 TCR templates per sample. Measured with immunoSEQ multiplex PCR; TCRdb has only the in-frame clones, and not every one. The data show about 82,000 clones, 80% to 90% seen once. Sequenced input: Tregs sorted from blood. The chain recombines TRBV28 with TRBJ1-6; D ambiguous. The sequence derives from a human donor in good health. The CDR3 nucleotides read TGTGCCAGCAGTTTCGGGAGGTTGGGTAATTCACCCCTCCACTTT. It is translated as CASSFGRLGNSPLHF.